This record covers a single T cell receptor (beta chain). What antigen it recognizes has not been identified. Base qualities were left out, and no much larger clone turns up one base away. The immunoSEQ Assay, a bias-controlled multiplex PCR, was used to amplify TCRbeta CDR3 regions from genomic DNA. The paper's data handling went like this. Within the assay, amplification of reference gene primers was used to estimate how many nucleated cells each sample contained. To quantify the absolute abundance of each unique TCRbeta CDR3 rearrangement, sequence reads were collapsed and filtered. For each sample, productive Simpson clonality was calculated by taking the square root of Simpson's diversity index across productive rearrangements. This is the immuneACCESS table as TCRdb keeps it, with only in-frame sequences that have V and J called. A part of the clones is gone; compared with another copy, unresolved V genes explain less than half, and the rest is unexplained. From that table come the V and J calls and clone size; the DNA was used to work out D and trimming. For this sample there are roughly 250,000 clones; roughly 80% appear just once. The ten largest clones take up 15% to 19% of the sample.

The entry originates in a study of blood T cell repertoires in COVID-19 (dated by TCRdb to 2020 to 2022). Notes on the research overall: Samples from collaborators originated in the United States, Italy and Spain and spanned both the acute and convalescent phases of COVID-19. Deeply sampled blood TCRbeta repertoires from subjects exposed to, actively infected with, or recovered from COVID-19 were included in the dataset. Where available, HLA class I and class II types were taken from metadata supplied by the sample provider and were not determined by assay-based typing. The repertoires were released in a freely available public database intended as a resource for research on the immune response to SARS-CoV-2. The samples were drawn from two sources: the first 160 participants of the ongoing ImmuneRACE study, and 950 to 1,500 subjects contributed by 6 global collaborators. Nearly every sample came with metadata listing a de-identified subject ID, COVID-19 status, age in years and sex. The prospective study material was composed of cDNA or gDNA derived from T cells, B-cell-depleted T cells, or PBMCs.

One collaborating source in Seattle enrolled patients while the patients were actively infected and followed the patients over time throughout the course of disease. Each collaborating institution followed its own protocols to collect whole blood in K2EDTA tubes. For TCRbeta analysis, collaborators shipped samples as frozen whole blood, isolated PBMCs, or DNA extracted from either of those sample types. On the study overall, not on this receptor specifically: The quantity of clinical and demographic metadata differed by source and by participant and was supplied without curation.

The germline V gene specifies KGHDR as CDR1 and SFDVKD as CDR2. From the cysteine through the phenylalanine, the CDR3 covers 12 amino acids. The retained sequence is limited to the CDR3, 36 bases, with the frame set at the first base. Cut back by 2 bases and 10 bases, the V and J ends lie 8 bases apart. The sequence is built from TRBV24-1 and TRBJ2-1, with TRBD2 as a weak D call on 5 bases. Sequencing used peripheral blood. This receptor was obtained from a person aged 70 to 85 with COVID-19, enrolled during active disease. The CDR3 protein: CATSDSGKEQFF. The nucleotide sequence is TGTGCCACCAGTGATTCCGGGAAAGAGCAGTTCTTC.